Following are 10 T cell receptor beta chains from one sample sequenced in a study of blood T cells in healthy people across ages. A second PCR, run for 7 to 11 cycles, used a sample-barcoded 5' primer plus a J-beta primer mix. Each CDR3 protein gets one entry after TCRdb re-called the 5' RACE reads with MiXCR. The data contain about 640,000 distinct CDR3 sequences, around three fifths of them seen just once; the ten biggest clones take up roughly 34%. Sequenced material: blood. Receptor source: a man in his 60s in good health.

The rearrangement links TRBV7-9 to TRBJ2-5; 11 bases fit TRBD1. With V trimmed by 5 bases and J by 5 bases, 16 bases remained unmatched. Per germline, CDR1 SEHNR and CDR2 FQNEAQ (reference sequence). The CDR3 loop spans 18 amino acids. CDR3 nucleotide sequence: TGTGCCAGCAGCCTAGGGGGGATCCGGACAGGGGGCTTTGAGACCCAGTACTTC. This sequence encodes CASSLGGIRTGGFETQYF.

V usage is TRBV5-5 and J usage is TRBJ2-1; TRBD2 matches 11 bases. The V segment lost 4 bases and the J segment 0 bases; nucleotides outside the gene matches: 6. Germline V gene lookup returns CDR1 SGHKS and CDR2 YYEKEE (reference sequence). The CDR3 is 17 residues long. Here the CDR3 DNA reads TGTGCCAGCAGCCCCCGACTAGCGGGGAACTCCTACAATGAGCAGTTCTTC. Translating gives CASSPRLAGNSYNEQFF.

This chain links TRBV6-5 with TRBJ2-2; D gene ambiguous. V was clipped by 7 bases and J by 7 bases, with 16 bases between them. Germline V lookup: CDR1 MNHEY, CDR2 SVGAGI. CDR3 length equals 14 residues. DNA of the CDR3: TGTGCCAGCACCAAGGGCCTTTTCGGCGGGGAGCTGTTTTTT. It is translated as CASTKGLFGGELFF.

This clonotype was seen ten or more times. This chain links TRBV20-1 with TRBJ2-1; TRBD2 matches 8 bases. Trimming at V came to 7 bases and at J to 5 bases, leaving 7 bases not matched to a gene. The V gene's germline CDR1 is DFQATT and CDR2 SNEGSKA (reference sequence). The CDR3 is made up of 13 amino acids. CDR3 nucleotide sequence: TGCAGTGGTCCGGGGGGGCCTAACAATGAGCAGTTCTTC. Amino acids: CSGPGGPNNEQFF.

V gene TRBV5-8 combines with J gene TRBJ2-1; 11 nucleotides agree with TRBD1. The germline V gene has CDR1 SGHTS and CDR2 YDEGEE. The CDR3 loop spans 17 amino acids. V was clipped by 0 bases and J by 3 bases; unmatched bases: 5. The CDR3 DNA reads TGTGCCAGCAGCTTGGCCGGAGGGACAGGGGGCTACAATGAGCAGTTCTTC. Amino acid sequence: CASSLAGGTGGYNEQFF.

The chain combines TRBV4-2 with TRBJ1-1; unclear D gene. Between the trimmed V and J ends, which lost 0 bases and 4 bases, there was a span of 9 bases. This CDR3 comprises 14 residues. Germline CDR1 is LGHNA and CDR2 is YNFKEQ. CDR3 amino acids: CASSQEGLGTEAFF. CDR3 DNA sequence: TGTGCCAGCAGCCAAGAGGGCTTAGGCACTGAAGCTTTCTTT.

This CDR3 is CASSQVTDGYLYGYTF. Written as DNA, the CDR3 is TGTGCCAGCAGCCAAGTTACAGACGGATACCTCTATGGCTACACCTTC. The chain couples TRBV4-2 to TRBJ1-2; D remains ambiguous. Germline V gene sequence: CDR1 LGHNA, CDR2 YNFKEQ. The length of the CDR3 is 16 residues. Trimming cost V 1 base and J 4 bases, with 16 bases left between them.

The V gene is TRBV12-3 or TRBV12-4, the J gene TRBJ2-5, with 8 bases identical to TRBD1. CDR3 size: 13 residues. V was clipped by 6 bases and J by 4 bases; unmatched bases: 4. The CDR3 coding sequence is TGTGCCAGCAGGGACAGGGTTTTAGAGACCCAGTACTTC. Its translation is CASRDRVLETQYF.

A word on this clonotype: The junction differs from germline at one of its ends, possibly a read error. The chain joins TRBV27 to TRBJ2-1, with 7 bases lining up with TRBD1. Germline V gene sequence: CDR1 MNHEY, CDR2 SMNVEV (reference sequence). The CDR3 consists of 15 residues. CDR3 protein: CASPLDRDSYNGQFF. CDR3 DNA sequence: TGTGCCAGCCCCTTAGACAGGGATTCCTACAATGGGCAGTTCTTC.

The CDR3 DNA is TGTGCCAGCAGTCTCGGGACCCCCCGGTATTTT. It is translated as CASSLGTPRYF. The chain recombines TRBV6-8 with TRBJ2-3, with D possibly called TRBD1 or TRBD2 (5 bases each). Germline-derived CDR1 and CDR2 are MNHGY and SAAAGT. The V gene lost 5 bases and the J gene lost 14 bases, with 14 bases spanning the gap. The CDR3 loop spans 11 amino acids.